This TCR beta chain was recorded in a study of CD8 T cells in Susac syndrome (dated 2019 in TCRdb). With respect to the entire study: Repertoire sequencing was used to test whether CD8+ T cell activation and differentiation in Susac syndrome was antigen driven. The clonality of the CD8+ T cell repertoire was compared across 11 to 12 healthy donors, about 14 Susac syndrome patients and about 16 multiple sclerosis patients. General conclusions and limits of the study: The study acknowledged that relatively few individuals were included in the TCR sequencing and HLA analysis.

Peripheral blood CD8+ and CD4+ T cells from healthy donors, Susac syndrome patients and multiple sclerosis patients were profiled by high-throughput TCR beta sequencing. Treatment-naive patients with stable or active relapsing-remitting disease fulfilling revised McDonald criteria were used as multiple sclerosis controls. Bulk CD8+ and CD4+ T cells were purified by magnetic negative isolation, while CD8+ TEMRA cells were enriched using FACS. Blood was drawn into EDTA tubes, processed within 24 hours, and PBMCs were isolated by density gradient centrifugation. PBMCs intended for TCR sequencing were frozen in liquid nitrogen and were later thawed in a 37 degrees C water bath. The sorted or isolated CD4+, CD8+ and CD8+ TEMRA cells reached a purity of at least 90%. For this clonotype: Its specific antigen is unknown. Base quality data are lacking; no much larger clone is found one base away.

The CDR3 has 12 amino acids, counting the end cysteine and phenylalanine. Just CDR3 DNA is preserved here, 36 bases in frame from base 1. The junction shows trimming of 4 bases on V and 3 bases on J, plus 10 bases between the germline ends. CDR1 and CDR2 (GTSNPN, SVGIG) derive from the germline V gene (reference sequence). RNA was extracted using the RNeasy kit, and roughly 0.45 to 1 ug of the RNA was reverse transcribed with random hexamers. TCR beta CDR3 regions were amplified with the immunoSEQ multiplex PCR assay covering 54 Vbeta and 13 Jbeta segments. Bias from PCR amplification was corrected by using a synthetic template baseline for primer optimization and for computational correction. In the authors' own workflow: Reads were annotated to V, D and J genes per IMGT and analyzed with immunoSEQ Analyzer, keeping only productive sequences. Clonality was calculated as one minus the Shannon entropy normalized by log2 of the number of productive unique sequences. For each patient and control, public and private clones were evaluated within the 100 most prevalent clones. Clones were defined as Susac-specific if absent from the healthy and MS cohorts, from around 1,000 published viral clones and from other ImmuneACCESS disease sequences. TCRdb reran the public reads through fastp at Q25 and MiXCR, keeping productive beta chains. Here each entry gathers all rows of one CDR3 protein and keeps the most common genes and DNA. TCRdb's processing, not the authors' own work, is the source of the V and J calls. The sample contains 150,000 to 190,000 distinct CDR3 sequences, 95% to 96% of them found a single time. About 0.15% of the sample comes from the top ten.

The chain couples TRBV30 to TRBJ2-7; the best D guess is TRBD2, with 5 bases matching. Sequenced material: CD8+ T cells from PBMCs. The origin of this receptor is a human donor with multiple sclerosis. The DNA sequence is as follows: TGTGCCTGGAATGAGGGCTTCTACGAGCAGTACTTC. This is translated as CAWNEGFYEQYF.